The rows below give T cell receptor beta chains drawn from one sample of a study of T cell changes during pregnancy in multiple sclerosis. TCRdb's table, derived via immunoSEQ multiplex PCR, lists solely in-frame clones and lacks some. The sample shows about 31,000 clones, 80% to 90% of them seen only once. The sequences come from CD4+ T cells from peripheral blood mononuclear cells, collected in the first trimester of pregnancy. The source of these receptors is a female donor in good health, enrolled as a control in a pregnancy study. The CDR3 runs from the conserved cysteine through the conserved F or W. The D gene is left open where the match is weak. Clone size is not always given. Where it is, it says once, few, many or a class for expanded clones.

>NA|TRBJ1-5|TRBV5-6|once
CASSLGPGISNQPQHF
TGTGCCAGCAGCTTGGGTCCGGGTATAAGCAATCAGCCCCAGCATTTT
>TRBD1|TRBJ1-1|TRBV7-2|NA
CASSLGQLNTEAFF
TGTGCCAGCAGCCTGGGACAGCTGAACACTGAAGCTTTCTTT
>TRBD1|TRBJ1-2|TRBV4-3|NA
CASSQKTGKDYGYTF
TGCGCCAGCAGCCAAAAGACAGGGAAGGACTATGGCTACACCTTC
>TRBD2|TRBJ2-2|TRBV4-3|once
CASSQATGGHTGELFF
TGCGCCAGCAGCCAAGCGACGGGGGGGCACACCGGGGAGCTGTTTTTT
>NA|TRBJ1-4|TRBV5-1|NA
CASSLTGWATNEKLFF
TGCGCCAGCAGCTTGACAGGGTGGGCGACTAATGAAAAACTGTTTTTT
>NA|TRBJ2-7|TRBV18|NA
CASSPPAGSYEQYF
TGTGCCAGCTCACCACCGGCCGGGTCCTACGAGCAGTACTTC
>TRBD1|TRBJ2-7|TRBV30|few
CAWSADRGISYEQYF
TGTGCCTGGAGCGCGGACAGGGGGATCTCCTACGAGCAGTACTTC
>NA|TRBJ2-3|TRBV11-3|once
CASSPTRGSDTQYF
TGTGCCAGCAGCCCAACTCGGGGGTCAGATACGCAGTATTTT
>NA|TRBJ2-1|TRBV2|NA
CASSDDRNNEQFF
TGTGCCAGCAGTGATGACAGGAACAATGAGCAGTTCTTC
>TRBD1|TRBJ1-6|TRBV19|once
CASSIMTGAQNSPLHF
TGTGCCAGTAGTATAATGACAGGGGCCCAAAATTCACCCCTCCACTTT
>NA|TRBJ1-3|TRBV7-2|NA
CASSLVESGNTIYF
TGTGCCAGCAGCTTAGTAGAGTCCGGAAACACCATATATTTT
>TRBD1|TRBJ2-7|TRBV27|once
CASSSPGTGTSYEQYF
TGTGCCAGCAGTTCCCCCGGGACAGGGACTTCCTACGAGCAGTACTTC
>TRBD1|TRBJ1-6|TRBV6-4|NA
CASSEQNRGSPLHF
TGTGCCAGCAGTGAGCAGAACAGGGGGTCACCCCTCCACTTT
>TRBD2|TRBJ2-3|TRBV11-2|once
CASSRGTSADTQYF
TGTGCCAGCAGCAGGGGGACTAGCGCAGATACGCAGTATTTT
>NA|TRBJ1-1|TRBV7-2|once
CASSLQGTTEAFF
TGTGCCAGCAGCCTCCAGGGGACCACTGAAGCTTTCTTT
>TRBD1|TRBJ1-4|TRBV2|NA
CASREPGQSNEKLFF
TGTGCCAGCAGGGAGCCGGGACAGTCGAATGAAAAACTGTTTTTT
>NA|TRBJ2-1|TRBV19|NA
CASSPSGQSYNEQFF
TGTGCCAGTAGTCCCTCAGGACAGTCCTACAATGAGCAGTTCTTC
>NA|TRBJ1-2|TRBV19|NA
CASRQRRGDGVRGYTF
TGTGCCAGTAGACAGCGCAGGGGCGATGGTGTTCGTGGCTACACCTTC
>NA|TRBJ1-1|TRBV30|NA
CAWDSLNTEAFF
TGTGCCTGGGACAGCTTGAACACTGAAGCTTTCTTT
>TRBD1|TRBJ1-6|TRBV30|once
CAWSRTFRDRSSPLHF
TGTGCCTGGAGTAGGACCTTCCGGGACAGGAGTTCACCCCTCCACTTT
>NA|TRBJ1-1|TRBV19|NA
CASSPQGGNTEAFF
TGTGCCAGTAGTCCTCAGGGAGGTAACACTGAAGCTTTCTTT
>TRBD1|TRBJ1-2|TRBV10-1|NA
CARGQGPHYGYTF
TGCGCCCGTGGACAGGGGCCCCACTATGGCTACACCTTC
>NA|TRBJ1-1|TRBV11-2|few
CASSLDPDYTEAFF
TGTGCCAGCAGCTTAGATCCGGACTACACTGAAGCTTTCTTT